The present TCR beta chain was sequenced within a study of blood T cell repertoires in COVID-19. Study-wide context: Samples of COVID-19 (acute and convalescent) were obtained from the United States, Italy and Spain. PBMCs, B-cell-depleted T cells, or T cells were the source of the cDNA or gDNA that made up the material.

The CDR3 is 14 residues long. CDR1 and CDR2 (germline): ENHRY, SYGVKD. V lost 3 bases, J lost 4 bases, and 12 bases lay in between. Per the authors' pipeline: Nucleated cell counts were estimated from reference gene primer amplification. The data were produced by immunoSEQ multiplex PCR, yet TCRdb's version contains in-frame clones alone and is incomplete. That table is the source of V, J and clone size, and D and trimming were worked out from the DNA. The sample lists nearly 110,000 clones; 84% were seen once. The sample taken for sequencing was peripheral blood. This receptor was taken from a woman aged 55-75 years with acute or convalescent COVID-19. The genes are TRBV10-3 and TRBJ1-2; possibly TRBD1 for D (6 bases). The CDR3 here is CAISDREGGYGYTF. CDR3 bases: TGTGCCATCAGTGATCGGGAAGGGGGCTATGGCTACACCTTC.